Shown below are 8 T cell receptor beta chains from a single sample sequenced in a study of patients and donors after allogeneic stem cell transplantation (dated by TCRdb to about 2020). Library method: RT-PCR. The data were produced on a NextSeq 550. TCRdb applied fastp at Q25 and MiXCR to the public reads, then kept only in-frame beta chains. Identical CDR3 proteins give one entry, which carries the most common genes and DNA. The sample table lists 80,000 to 90,000 distinct CDR3 sequences, about 44% of them with a count of one. Of the sample, 60% to 65% is held by the ten largest clones. Source material: blood, either unsorted or a sorted T cell fraction (not recorded which). Source of these receptors: a human donor who was either an allogeneic HSCT recipient or a stem cell or donor lymphocyte infusion donor (not recorded which). It is not recorded whose cells these are; they may come from a transplant donor.

This clonotype was counted a few times. The chain uses TRBV20-1 and TRBJ1-1; D may be TRBD1 (5 bases). The CDR3 runs to 14 residues. With 2 bases removed from V and 3 bases from J, the gap between germline ends came to 13 bases. Per germline, CDR1 DFQATT and CDR2 SNEGSKA (reference sequence). The CDR3 DNA sequence: TGCAGTGCTAGAAGGGGTCCGGTAGACACTGAAGCTTTCTTT. It specifies CSARRGPVDTEAFF.

The chain combines TRBV20-1 with TRBJ2-7; D unresolved. The CDR3 has 12 residues. V was shortened by 6 bases and J by 3 bases, with 12 bases between the two germline ends. CDR1 and CDR2 (germline): DFQATT, SNEGSKA (reference sequence). This CDR3 reads CSAAIDYYEQYF. In DNA form, the CDR3 reads TGCAGTGCCGCGATAGATTACTACGAGCAGTACTTC.

V and J are TRBV20-1 and TRBJ2-1; 7 bases match TRBD2. This CDR3 spans 13 amino acids. The germline gives CDR1 DFQATT, CDR2 SNEGSKA (reference sequence). With V trimmed by 5 bases and J by 7 bases, 8 bases remained unmatched. CDR3 amino acids: CSAPSGGRNEQFF. The CDR3 nucleotides are TGCAGTGCTCCTAGCGGAGGTAGAAATGAGCAGTTCTTC.

The chain uses TRBV28 and TRBJ1-1; the match to TRBD1 covers 7 bases. CDR3 size: 17 residues. V lost 1 base, J lost 1 base, and 9 bases stayed unmatched. Per germline, CDR1 MDHEN and CDR2 SYDVKM. CDR3 in DNA: TGTGCCAGCAGTTTATTGGAGACAGGGAGGGGGAACACTGAAGCTTTCTTT. Translating it yields CASSLLETGRGNTEAFF.

A few counts support this clonotype. This CDR3 is CASSRPDNNSPLHF. The CDR3 DNA reads TGCGCCAGCAGTAGGCCAGATAATAATTCACCCCTCCACTTT. V and J are TRBV10-2 and TRBJ1-6; the D is unclear. This CDR3 is built from 14 residues. The germline CDR1 and CDR2 sequences are WSHSY and SAAADI. V lost 5 bases and J 5 bases, leaving 10 bases between the germline ends.

In its sample, this clonotype was seen a few times. This chain links TRBV27 with TRBJ1-2; no firm D call. The CDR3 totals 16 residues. Trimming cost V 0 bases and J 4 bases, with 15 bases left between them. CDR1 MNHEY and CDR2 SMNVEV come from the germline V gene (reference sequence). The CDR3 here is CASSLSPSYGIYGYTF. Written as DNA, the CDR3 is TGTGCCAGCAGTTTATCGCCCTCATACGGCATCTATGGCTACACCTTC.

The chain recombines TRBV7-6 with TRBJ1-2; a possible D gene is TRBD1 (6 bases). Trimming cost V 4 bases and J 5 bases, with 20 bases left between them. The V gene's germline CDR1 is SGHVS and CDR2 FNYEAQ. The CDR3 spans 16 residues. This chain's CDR3 is CASSSQGFPYSYGYTF. The CDR3 DNA reads as TGTGCCAGCAGCTCACAGGGCTTTCCCTACTCTTATGGCTACACCTTC. The entire variable domain, with the rest obtained from reference TRBV7-6 and TRBJ1-2, is as follows: GAGVSQSPRYKVTKRGQDVALRCDPISGHVSLYWYRQALGQGPEFLTYFNYEAQQDKSGLPNDRFSAERPEGSISTLTIQRTEQRDSAMYRCASSSQGFPYSYGYTFGSGTRLTVV.

This chain uses TRBV7-9 with TRBJ2-3; TRBD2 might be the D (5 bases). This CDR3 is 14 amino acids long. Looked up from germline, CDR1 is SEHNR and CDR2 is FQNEAQ (reference sequence). Trimming shortened V by 0 bases and J by 4 bases, and 8 bases separated the two germline ends. CDR3 protein: CASSLAGDPDTQYF. The CDR3 DNA reads TGTGCCAGCAGCTTAGCGGGAGACCCAGATACGCAGTATTTT. Full variable domain (remainder filled in from reference TRBV7-9 and TRBJ2-3): DTGVSQNPRHKITKRGQNVTFRCDPISEHNRLYWYRQTLGQGPEFLTYFQNEAQLEKSRLLSDRFSAERPKGSFSTLEIQRTEQGDSAMYLCASSLAGDPDTQYFGPGTRLTVL.